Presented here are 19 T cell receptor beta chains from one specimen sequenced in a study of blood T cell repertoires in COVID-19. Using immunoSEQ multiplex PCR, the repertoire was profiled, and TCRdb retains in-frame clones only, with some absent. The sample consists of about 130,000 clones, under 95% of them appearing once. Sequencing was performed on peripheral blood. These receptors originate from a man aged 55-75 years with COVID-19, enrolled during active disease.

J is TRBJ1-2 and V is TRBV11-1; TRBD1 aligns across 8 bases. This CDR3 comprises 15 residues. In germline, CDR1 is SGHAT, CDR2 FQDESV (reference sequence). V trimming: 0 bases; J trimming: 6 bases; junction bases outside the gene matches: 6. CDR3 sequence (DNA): TGTGCCAGCAGCTTAGCGCAAGACAGGGGTGATGGCTACACCTTC. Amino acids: CASSLAQDRGDGYTF.

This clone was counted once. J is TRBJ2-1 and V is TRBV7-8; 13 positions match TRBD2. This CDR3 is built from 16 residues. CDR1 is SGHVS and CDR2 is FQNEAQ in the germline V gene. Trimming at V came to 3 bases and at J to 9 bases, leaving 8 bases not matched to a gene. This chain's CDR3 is CASSFGWTSGSVEQFF. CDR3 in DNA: TGTGCCAGCAGCTTCGGATGGACTAGCGGGAGTGTTGAGCAGTTCTTC.

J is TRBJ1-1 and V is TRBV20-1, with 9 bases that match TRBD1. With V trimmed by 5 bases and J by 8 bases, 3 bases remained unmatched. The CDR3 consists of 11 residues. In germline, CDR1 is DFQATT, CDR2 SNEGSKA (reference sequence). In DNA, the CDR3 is TGCAGTGCTCGGGACAGGGCAGAAGCTTTCTTT. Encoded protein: CSARDRAEAFF.

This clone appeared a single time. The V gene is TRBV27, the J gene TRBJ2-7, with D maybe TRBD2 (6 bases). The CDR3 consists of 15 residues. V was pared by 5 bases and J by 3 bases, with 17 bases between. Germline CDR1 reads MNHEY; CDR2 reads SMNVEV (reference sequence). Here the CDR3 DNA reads TGTGCCAGCAGTCCCTCGAGGACTACACTCTACGAGCAGTACTTC. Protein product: CASSPSRTTLYEQYF.

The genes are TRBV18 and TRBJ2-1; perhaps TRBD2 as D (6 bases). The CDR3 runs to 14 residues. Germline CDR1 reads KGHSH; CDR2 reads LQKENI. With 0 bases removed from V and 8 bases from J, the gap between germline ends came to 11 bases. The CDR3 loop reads CASSPPEGTHEQFF. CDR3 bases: TGTGCCAGCTCACCACCGGAGGGAACCCATGAGCAGTTCTTC.

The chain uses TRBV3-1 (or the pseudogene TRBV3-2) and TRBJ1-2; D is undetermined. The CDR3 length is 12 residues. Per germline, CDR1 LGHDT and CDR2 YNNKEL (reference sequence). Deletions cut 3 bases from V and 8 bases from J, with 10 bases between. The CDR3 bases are TGTGCCAGCAGCCAGAGGAGTTGGGGCTACACCTTC. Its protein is CASSQRSWGYTF.

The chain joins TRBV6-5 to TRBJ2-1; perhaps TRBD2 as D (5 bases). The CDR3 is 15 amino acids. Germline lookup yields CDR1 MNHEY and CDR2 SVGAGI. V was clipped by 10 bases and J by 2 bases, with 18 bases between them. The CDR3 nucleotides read TGTGCCACCTCCTACCGGGAACGACCCTACAATGAGCAGTTCTTC. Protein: CATSYRERPYNEQFF.

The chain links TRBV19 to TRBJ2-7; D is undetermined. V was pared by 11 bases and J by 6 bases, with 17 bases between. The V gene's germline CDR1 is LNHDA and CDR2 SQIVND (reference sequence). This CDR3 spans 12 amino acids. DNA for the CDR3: TGTGCCCAAGACTGGATCAATACCGAGCAGTACTTC. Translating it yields CAQDWINTEQYF. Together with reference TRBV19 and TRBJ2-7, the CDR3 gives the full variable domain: DGGITQSPKYLFRKEGQNVTLSCEQNLNHDAMYWYRQDPGQGLRLIYYSQIVNDFQKGDIAEGYSVSREKKESFPLTVTSAQKNPTAFYLCAQDWINTEQYFGPGTRLTVT.

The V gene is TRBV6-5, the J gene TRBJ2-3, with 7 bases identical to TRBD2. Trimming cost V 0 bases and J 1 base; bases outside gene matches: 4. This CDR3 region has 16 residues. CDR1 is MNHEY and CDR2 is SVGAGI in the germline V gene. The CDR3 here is CASSYSGAGGTDTQYF. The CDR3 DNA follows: TGTGCCAGCAGTTACTCTGGGGCGGGAGGCACAGATACGCAGTATTTT.

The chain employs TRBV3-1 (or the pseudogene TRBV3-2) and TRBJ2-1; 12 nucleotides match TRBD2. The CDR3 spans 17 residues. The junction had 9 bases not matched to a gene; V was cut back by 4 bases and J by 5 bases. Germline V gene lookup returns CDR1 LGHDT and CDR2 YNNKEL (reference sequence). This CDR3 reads CASSRRLAGESHNEQFF. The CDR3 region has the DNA TGTGCCAGCAGCCGTCGACTAGCGGGAGAAAGTCACAATGAGCAGTTCTTC.

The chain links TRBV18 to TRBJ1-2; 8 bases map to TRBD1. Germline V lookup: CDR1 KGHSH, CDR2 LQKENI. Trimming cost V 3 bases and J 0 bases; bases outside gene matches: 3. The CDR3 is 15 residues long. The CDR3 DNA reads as TGTGCCAGCTCACCCGGACAGGGAGCTAACTATGGCTACACCTTC. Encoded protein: CASSPGQGANYGYTF.

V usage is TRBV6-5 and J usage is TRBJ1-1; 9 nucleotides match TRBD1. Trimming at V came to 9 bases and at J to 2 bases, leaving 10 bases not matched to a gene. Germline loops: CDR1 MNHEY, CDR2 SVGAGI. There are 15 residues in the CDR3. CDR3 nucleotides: TGTGCCAGTCAGGTCCTGGACAGGGGAAACACTGAAGCTTTCTTT. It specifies CASQVLDRGNTEAFF.

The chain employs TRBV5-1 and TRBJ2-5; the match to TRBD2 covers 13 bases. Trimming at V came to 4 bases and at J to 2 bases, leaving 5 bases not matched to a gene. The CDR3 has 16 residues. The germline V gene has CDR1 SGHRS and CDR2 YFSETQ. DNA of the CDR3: TGCGCCAGCAGCCCCAGGACTAGCGGGGGTCAAGAGACCCAGTACTTC. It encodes CASSPRTSGGQETQYF.

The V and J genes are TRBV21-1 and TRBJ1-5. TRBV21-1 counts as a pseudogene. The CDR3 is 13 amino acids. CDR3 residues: CANGDVSNQPQHF. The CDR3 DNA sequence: TGTGCCAACGGAGACGTTAGCAATCAGCCCCAGCATTTT.

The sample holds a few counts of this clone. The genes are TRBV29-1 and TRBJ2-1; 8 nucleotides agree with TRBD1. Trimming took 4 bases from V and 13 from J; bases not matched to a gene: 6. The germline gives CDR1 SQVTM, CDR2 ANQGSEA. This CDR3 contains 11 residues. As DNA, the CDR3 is TGCAGCGTTGGACCGGGGACAGGTCAGTTCTTC. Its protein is CSVGPGTGQFF.

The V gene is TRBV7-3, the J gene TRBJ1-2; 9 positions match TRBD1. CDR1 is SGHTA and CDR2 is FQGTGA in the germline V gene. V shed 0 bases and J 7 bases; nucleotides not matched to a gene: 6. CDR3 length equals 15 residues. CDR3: CASSLTGTGTGGYTF. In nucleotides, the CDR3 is TGTGCCAGCAGCTTAACGGGGACAGGGACGGGTGGCTACACCTTC.

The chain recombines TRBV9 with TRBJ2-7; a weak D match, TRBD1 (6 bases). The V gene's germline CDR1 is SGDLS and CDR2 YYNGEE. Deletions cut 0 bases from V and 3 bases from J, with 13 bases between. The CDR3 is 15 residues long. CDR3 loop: CASSVAGQTVYEQYF. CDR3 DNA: TGTGCCAGCAGCGTAGCAGGACAGACTGTCTACGAGCAGTACTTC.

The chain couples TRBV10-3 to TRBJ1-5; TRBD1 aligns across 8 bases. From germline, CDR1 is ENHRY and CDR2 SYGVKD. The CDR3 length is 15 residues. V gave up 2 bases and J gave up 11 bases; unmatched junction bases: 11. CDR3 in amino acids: CAISEPGLEQGAQHF. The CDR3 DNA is TGTGCCATCAGTGAGCCGGGACTCGAACAGGGGGCCCAGCATTTT.

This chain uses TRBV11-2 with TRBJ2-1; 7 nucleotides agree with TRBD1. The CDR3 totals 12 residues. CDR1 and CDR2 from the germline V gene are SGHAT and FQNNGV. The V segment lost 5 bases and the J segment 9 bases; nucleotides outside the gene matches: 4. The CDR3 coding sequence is TGTGCCAGCAGCAGGGGGCGAGGTGAGCAGTTCTTC. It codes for CASSRGRGEQFF.